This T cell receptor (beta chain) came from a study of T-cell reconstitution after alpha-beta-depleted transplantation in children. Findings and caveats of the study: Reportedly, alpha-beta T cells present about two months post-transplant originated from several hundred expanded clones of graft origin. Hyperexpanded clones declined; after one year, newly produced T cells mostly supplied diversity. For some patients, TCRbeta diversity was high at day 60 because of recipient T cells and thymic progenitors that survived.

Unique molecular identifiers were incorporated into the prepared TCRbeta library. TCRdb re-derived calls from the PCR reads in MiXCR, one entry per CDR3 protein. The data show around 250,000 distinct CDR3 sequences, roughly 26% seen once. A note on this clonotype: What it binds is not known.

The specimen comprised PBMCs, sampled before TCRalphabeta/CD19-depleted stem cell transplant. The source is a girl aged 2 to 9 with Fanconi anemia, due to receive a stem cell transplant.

Here the CDR3 DNA reads TGCAGCGTTGTAGGACTAGCGGGGGAGACCCAGTACTTC. This translates into CSVVGLAGETQYF. The rearrangement links TRBV29-1 to TRBJ2-5; the match to TRBD2 covers 12 bases. Germline assignment: CDR1 SQVTM and CDR2 ANQGSEA. The CDR3 contains 13 residues. The V and J ends lost 4 bases and 5 bases, in that order; junction bases with no gene match: 2. The full variable domain, in which reference TRBV29-1 and TRBJ2-5 provide the parts outside the CDR3, is SAVISQKPSRDICQRGTSLTIQCQVDSQVTMMFWYRQQPGQSLTLIATANQGSEATYESGFVIDKFPISRPNLTFSTLTVSNMSPEDSSIYLCSVVGLAGETQYFGPGTRLLVL.